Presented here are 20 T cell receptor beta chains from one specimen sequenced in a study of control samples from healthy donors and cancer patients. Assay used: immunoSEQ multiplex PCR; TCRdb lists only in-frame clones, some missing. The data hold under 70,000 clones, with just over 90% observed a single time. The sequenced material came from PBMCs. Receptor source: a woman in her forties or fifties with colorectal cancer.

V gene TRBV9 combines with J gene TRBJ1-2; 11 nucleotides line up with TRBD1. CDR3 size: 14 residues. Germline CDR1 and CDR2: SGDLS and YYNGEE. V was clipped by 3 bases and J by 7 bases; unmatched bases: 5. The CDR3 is CASSARDRGSGYTF. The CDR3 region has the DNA TGTGCCAGCAGCGCCCGGGACAGGGGGTCTGGCTACACCTTC.

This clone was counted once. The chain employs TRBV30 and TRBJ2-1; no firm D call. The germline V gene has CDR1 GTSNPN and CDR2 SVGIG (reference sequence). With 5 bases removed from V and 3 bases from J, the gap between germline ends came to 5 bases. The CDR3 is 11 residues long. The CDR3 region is CAWESYNEQFF. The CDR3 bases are TGTGCCTGGGAAAGCTACAATGAGCAGTTCTTC.

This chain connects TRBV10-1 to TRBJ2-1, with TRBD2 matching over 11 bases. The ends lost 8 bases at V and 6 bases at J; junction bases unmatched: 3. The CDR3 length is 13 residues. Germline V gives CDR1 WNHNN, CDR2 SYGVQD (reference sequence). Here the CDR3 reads CASSTSGSNEQFF. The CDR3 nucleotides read TGCGCCAGCTCCACTAGCGGGAGCAATGAGCAGTTCTTC.

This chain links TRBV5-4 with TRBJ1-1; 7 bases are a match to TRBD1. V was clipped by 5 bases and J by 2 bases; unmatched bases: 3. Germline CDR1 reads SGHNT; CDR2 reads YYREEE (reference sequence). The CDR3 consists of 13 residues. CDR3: CASRGQINTEAFF. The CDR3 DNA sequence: TGTGCCAGCAGGGGACAGATAAACACTGAAGCTTTCTTT.

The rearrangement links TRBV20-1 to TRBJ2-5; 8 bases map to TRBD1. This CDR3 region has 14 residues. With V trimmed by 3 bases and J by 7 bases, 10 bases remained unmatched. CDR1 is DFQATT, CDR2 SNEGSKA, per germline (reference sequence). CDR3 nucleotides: TGCAGTGCTAGTCGATCAGACAGGGGCGGGACCCAGTACTTC. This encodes CSASRSDRGGTQYF.

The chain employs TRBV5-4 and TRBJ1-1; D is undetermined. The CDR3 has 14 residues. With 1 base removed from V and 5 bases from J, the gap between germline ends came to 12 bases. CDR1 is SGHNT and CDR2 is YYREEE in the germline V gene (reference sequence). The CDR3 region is CASSLPFRRTEAFF. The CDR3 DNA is TGTGCCAGCAGCTTGCCCTTCCGGAGGACTGAAGCTTTCTTT. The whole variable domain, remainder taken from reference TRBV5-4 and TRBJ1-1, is ETGVTQSPTHLIKTRGQQVTLRCSSQSGHNTVSWYQQALGQGPQFIFQYYREEENGRGNFPPRFSGLQFPNYSSELNVNALELDDSALYLCASSLPFRRTEAFFGQGTRLTVV.

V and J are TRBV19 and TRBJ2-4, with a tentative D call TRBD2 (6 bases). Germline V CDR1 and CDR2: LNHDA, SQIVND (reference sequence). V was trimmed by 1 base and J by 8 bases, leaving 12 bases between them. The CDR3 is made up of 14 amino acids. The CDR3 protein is CASSIGRGGDIQYF. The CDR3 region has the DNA TGTGCCAGTAGTATAGGGAGAGGAGGGGACATTCAGTACTTC.

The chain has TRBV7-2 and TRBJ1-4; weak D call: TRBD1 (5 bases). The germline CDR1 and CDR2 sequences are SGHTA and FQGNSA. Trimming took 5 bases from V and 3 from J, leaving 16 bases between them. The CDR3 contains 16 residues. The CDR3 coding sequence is TGTGCCAGCAGCCCCTTAGCCAGGGTACCTAATGAAAAACTGTTTTTT. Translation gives CASSPLARVPNEKLFF.

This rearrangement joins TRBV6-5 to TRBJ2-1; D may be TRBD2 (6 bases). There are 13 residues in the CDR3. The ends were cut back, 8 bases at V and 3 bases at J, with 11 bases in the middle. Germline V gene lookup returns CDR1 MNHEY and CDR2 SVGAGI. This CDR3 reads CASWRVGYNEQFF. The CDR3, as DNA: TGTGCCAGCTGGAGGGTCGGCTACAATGAGCAGTTCTTC.

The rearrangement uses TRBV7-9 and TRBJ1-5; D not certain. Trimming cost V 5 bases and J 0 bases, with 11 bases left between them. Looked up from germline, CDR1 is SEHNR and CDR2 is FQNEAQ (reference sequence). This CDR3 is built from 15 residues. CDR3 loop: CASSPLGNSNQPQHF. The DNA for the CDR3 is TGTGCCAGCAGCCCGCTTGGGAATAGCAATCAGCCCCAGCATTTT. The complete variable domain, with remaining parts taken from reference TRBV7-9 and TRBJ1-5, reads DTGVSQNPRHKITKRGQNVTFRCDPISEHNRLYWYRQTLGQGPEFLTYFQNEAQLEKSRLLSDRFSAERPKGSFSTLEIQRTEQGDSAMYLCASSPLGNSNQPQHFGDGTRLSIL.

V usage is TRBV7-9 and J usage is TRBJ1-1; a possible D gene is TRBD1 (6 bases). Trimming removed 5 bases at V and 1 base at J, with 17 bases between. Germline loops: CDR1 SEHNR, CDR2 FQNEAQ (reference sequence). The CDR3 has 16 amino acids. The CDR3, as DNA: TGTGCCAGCAGCCTAATACCGGGACATTCGAACACTGAAGCTTTCTTT. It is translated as CASSLIPGHSNTEAFF.

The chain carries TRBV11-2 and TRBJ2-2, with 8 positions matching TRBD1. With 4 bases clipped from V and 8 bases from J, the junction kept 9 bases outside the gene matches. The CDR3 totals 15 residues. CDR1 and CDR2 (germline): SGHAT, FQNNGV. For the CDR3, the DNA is TGTGCCAGCAGCTCCATGGACAGGGTGTCGGGGGAGCTGTTTTTT. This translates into CASSSMDRVSGELFF.

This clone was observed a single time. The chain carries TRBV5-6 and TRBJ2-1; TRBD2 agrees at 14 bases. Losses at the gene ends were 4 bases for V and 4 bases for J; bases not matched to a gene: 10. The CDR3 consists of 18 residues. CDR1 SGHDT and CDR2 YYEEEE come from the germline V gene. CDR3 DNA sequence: TGTGCCAGCAGCGAAACTTGGACTAGCGGGGGGCAATACAATGAGCAGTTCTTC. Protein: CASSETWTSGGQYNEQFF. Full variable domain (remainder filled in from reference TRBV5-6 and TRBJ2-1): DAGVTQSPTHLIKTRGQQVTLRCSPKSGHDTVSWYQQALGQGPQFIFQYYEEEERQRGNFPDRFSGHQFPNYSSELNVNALLLGDSALYLCASSETWTSGGQYNEQFFGPGTRLTVL.

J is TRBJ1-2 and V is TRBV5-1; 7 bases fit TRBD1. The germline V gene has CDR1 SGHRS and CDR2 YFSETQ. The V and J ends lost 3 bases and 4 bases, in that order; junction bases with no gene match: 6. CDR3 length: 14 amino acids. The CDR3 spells CASSSDRAGYGYTF. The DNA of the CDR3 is TGCGCCAGCAGCTCAGACAGGGCCGGCTATGGCTACACCTTC.

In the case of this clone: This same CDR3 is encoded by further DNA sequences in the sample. The CDR3 spells CASSQEGGAGGTQYF. The DNA for the CDR3 is TGTGCCAGCAGCCAAGAAGGTGGGGCGGGCGGGACCCAGTACTTC. The V call is TRBV3-1 (or the pseudogene TRBV3-2), the J call TRBJ2-5; D possibly uses TRBD1 or TRBD2 (5 bases each). The CDR3 contains 15 residues. Trimming took off 0 bases at V and 7 bases at J, with 15 bases between the two ends. Germline V gene data show CDR1 as LGHDT and CDR2 as YNNKEL (reference sequence).

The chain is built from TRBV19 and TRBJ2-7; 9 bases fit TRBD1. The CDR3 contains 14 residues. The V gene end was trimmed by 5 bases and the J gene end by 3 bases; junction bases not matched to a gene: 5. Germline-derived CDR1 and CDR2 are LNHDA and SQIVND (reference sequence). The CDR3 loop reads CASSGLDRGYEQYF. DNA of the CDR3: TGTGCCAGTAGTGGATTGGACAGGGGCTACGAGCAGTACTTC.

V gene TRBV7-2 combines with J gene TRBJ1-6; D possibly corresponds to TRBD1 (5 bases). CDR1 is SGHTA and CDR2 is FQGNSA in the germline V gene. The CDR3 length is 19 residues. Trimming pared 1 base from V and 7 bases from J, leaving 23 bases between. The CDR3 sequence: CASSLVGLRIRGLNSPLHF. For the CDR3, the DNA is TGTGCCAGCAGCTTAGTGGGTCTGCGGATCCGGGGCCTCAATTCACCCCTCCACTTT.

CDR3 sequence reads: CACKPGTGTTNEKLFF. For the CDR3, the DNA is TGTGCCTGTAAACCGGGGACGGGAACAACTAATGAAAAACTGTTTTTT. This chain uses TRBV11-2 with TRBJ1-4, with a weak D call TRBD1 (5 bases). Between the trimmed V and J ends, which lost 11 bases and 0 bases, there was a span of 19 bases. Germline V lookup: CDR1 SGHAT, CDR2 FQNNGV. The CDR3 has 16 amino acids.

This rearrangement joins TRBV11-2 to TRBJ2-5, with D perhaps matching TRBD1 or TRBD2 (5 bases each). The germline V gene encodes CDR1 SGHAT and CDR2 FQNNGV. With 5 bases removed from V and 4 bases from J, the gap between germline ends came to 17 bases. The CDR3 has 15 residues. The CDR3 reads CASSARPGPSETQYF. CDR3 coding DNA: TGTGCCAGCAGCGCGCGGCCGGGGCCTTCAGAGACCCAGTACTTC. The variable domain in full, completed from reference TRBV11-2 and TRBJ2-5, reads EAGVAQSPRYKIIEKRQSVAFWCNPISGHATLYWYQQILGQGPKLLIQFQNNGVVDDSQLPKDRFSAERLKGVDSTLKIQPAKLEDSAVYLCASSARPGPSETQYFGPGTRLLVL.

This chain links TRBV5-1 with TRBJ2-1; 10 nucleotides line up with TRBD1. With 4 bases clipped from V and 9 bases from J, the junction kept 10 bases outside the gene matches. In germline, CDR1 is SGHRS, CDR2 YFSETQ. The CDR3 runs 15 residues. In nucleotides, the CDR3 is TGCGCCAGCAGCCCAAGGACAGGGGGTATTGGTGAGCAGTTCTTC. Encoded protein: CASSPRTGGIGEQFF.